The clone carrying this T cell receptor beta chain was detected ten times or more. Its antigen is still unknown. Among the patients, none had received any treatment before thyroid surgery. The sample is drawn from a study of metastatic and nonmetastatic thyroid tumors. Study summary: It was across blood and tumor or nodule tissue from malignant and benign thyroid patients that repertoires were compared. Study outcomes and limitations: In both blood and tumor samples, TCR beta diversity was reported significantly higher for malignant than benign nodules.

How the authors handled the data: Building a distant-metastasis classifier for papillary thyroid cancer drew on CDR3 differences across clinicopathological groups. With MiXCR, TCRdb called clones anew from the PCR reads. In this record, the V and J calls reflect TCRdb's handling and not the investigators' own analysis. The table records tens of thousands of clones, approximately 12% of them present only once. There are 15 residues in the CDR3. Per germline, CDR1 SGHNT and CDR2 YENEEA. Losses at the gene ends were 3 bases for V and 7 bases for J; bases not matched to a gene: 6. This receptor was taken from a female donor with papillary thyroid cancer or a benign thyroid nodule (not recorded which). Some clones in this sample may be carry-over from other donors' samples. V usage is TRBV11-3 and J usage is TRBJ1-4; 9 bases match TRBD1. The sequenced sample consisted of tumor tissue. CDR3 DNA sequence: TGTGCCAGCAGCTTCGAGGGACAGGGTCGTGAAAAACTGTTTTTT. Its protein is CASSFEGQGREKLFF. Based on the CDR3 plus reference TRBV11-3 and TRBJ1-4, the full variable domain is EAGVVQSPRYKIIEKKQPVAFWCNPISGHNTLYWYLQNLGQGPELLIRYENEEAVDDSQLPKDRFSAERLKGVDSTLKIQPAELGDSAVYLCASSFEGQGREKLFFGSGTQLSVL.